This TCR beta chain was recovered during a study of human T cells and chemical hapten exposure. Study details: Per-sample TCR yield variation was attributed mainly to small pooled library volume differences.

Only a few counts were recorded for this clonotype. At one of its ends the junction is not consistent with the germline gene, which may arise from a read error. Noted time point: patch test 2, 6 weeks after DPC sensitization. Treatment of the sample: therapeutic diphenylcyclopropenone sensitization with weekly scalp DPC. Donors, patients with alopecia ranging from 18 to 70 years old and judged suitable for DPC, provided samples. In the original workflow: Sampled TCR counts reached a median of approximately 94,000 per sample, with values ranging from about 20,000 to 750,000. TCRdb reprocessed the RACE reads via MiXCR and lists one record per CDR3 protein. The V and J calls and clone size come from TCRdb's table, not from the authors' own analysis. Counted here are around 100,000 distinct CDR3 sequences, about an eighth occurring once; the ten biggest clones make up 2.5% to 4%. This CDR3 has 16 amino acids. Germline lookup yields CDR1 SGHTA and CDR2 FQGNSA.

The chain combines TRBV7-2 with TRBJ2-6; TRBD1 might be the D (5 bases). This sequence originates from a middle-aged woman with alopecia areata. Some clones in this sample may be carry-over from other donors' samples. The source was whole blood, collected in connection with sensitization to the hapten diphenylcyclopropenone (DPC). CDR3 DNA sequence: TGTGCCAGCAGCCCGCCCGAGAACTCTGGGGCCAACGTCCTGATTTTC. Protein sequence: CASSPPENSGANVLIF.